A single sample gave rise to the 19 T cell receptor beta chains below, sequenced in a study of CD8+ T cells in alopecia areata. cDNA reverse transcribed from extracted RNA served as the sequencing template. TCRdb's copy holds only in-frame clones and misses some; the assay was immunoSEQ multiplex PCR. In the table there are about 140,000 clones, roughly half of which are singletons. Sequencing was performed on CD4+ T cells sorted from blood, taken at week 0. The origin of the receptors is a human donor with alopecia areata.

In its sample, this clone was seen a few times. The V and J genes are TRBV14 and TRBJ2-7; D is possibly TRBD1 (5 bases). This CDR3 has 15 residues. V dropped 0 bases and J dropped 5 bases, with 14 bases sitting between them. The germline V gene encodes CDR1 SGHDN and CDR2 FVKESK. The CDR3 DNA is TGTGCCAGCAGCCAAGATACAAGGGGTATGGACGAGCAGTACTTC. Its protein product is CASSQDTRGMDEQYF.

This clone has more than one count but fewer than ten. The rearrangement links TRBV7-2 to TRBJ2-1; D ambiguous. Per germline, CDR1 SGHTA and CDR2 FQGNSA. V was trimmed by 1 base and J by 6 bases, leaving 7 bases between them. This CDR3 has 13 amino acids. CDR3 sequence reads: CASSLGVGNEQFF. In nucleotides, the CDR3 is TGTGCCAGCAGCTTAGGTGTCGGCAATGAGCAGTTCTTC.

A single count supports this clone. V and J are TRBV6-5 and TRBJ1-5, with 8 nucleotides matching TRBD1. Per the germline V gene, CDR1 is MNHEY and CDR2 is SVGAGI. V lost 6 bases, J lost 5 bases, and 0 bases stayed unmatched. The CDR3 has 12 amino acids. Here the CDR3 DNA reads TGTGCCAGCAGACAGGGGGATCAGCCCCAGCATTTT. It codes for CASRQGDQPQHF.

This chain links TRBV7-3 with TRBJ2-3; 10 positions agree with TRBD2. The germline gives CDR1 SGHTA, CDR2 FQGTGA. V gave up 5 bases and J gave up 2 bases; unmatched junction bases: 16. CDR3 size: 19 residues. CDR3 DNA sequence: TGTGCCAGCAGCCTCCAGACAAGTCTAGCGGGAGAAGTCACAGATACGCAGTATTTT. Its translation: CASSLQTSLAGEVTDTQYF.

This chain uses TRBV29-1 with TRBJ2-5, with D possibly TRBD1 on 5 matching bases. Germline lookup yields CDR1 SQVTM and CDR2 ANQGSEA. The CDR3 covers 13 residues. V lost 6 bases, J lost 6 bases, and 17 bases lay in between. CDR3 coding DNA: TGCAGCGTGGGATGGCAGGGCAGCCAGACCCAGTACTTC. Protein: CSVGWQGSQTQYF. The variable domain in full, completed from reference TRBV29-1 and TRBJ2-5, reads SAVISQKPSRDICQRGTSLTIQCQVDSQVTMMFWYRQQPGQSLTLIATANQGSEATYESGFVIDKFPISRPNLTFSTLTVSNMSPEDSSIYLCSVGWQGSQTQYFGPGTRLLVL.

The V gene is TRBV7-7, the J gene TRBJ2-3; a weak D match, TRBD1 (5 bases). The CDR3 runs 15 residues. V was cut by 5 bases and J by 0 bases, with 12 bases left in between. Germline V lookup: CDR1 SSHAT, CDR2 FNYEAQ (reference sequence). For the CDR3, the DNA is TGTGCCAGCAGCGCAGAATGGGGCAGCACAGATACGCAGTATTTT. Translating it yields CASSAEWGSTDTQYF. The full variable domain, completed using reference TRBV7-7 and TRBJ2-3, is GAGVSQSPRYKVTKRGQDVTLRCDPISSHATLYWYQQALGQGPEFLTYFNYEAQPDKSGLPSDRFSAERPEGSISTLTIQRTEQRDSAMYRCASSAEWGSTDTQYFGPGTRLTVL.

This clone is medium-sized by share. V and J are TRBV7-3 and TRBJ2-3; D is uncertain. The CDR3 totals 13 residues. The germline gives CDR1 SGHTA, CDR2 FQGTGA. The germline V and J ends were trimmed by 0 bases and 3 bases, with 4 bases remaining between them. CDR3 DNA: TGTGCCAGCAGCTTAACTCAGACAGATACGCAGTATTTT. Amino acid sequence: CASSLTQTDTQYF.

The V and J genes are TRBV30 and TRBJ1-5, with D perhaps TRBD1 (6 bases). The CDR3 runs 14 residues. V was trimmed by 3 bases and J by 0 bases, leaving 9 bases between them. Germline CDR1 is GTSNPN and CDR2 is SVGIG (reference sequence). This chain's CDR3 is CAWSQDSSNQPQHF. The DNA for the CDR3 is TGTGCCTGGAGCCAGGACAGTAGCAATCAGCCCCAGCATTTT.

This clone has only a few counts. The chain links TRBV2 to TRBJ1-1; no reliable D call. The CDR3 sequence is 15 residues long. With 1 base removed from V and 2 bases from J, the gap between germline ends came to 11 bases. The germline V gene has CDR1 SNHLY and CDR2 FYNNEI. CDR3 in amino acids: CASSEVLSRNTEAFF. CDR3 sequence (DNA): TGTGCCAGCAGTGAAGTCCTCTCAAGAAACACTGAAGCTTTCTTT.

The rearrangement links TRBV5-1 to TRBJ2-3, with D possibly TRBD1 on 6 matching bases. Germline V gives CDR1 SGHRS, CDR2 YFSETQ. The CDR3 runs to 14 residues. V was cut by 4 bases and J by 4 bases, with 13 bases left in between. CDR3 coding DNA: TGCGCCAGCAGCACTACAGGGTTTGCAGATACGCAGTATTTT. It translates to CASSTTGFADTQYF.

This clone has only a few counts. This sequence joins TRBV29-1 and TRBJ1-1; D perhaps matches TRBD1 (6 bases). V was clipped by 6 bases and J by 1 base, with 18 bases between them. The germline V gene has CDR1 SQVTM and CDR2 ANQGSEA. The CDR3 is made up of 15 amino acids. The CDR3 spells CSVSRGHSSNTEAFF. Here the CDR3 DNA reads TGCAGCGTCAGCAGGGGCCATTCATCGAACACTGAAGCTTTCTTT.

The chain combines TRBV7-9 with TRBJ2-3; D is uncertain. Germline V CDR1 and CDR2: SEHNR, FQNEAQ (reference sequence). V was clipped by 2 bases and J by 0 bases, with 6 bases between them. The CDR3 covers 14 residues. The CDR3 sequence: CASSLKGSTDTQYF. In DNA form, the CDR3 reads TGTGCCAGCAGCTTAAAAGGAAGCACAGATACGCAGTATTTT. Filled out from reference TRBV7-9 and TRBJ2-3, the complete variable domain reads DTGVSQNPRHKITKRGQNVTFRCDPISEHNRLYWYRQTLGQGPEFLTYFQNEAQLEKSRLLSDRFSAERPKGSFSTLEIQRTEQGDSAMYLCASSLKGSTDTQYFGPGTRLTVL.

The CDR3 DNA reads as TGTGCCAGCAGCGCTACTAGCGGGACGGGCTACGAGCAGTACTTC. Amino acid sequence: CASSATSGTGYEQYF. The chain employs TRBV7-2 and TRBJ2-7; 10 positions agree with TRBD2. V lost 5 bases, J lost 3 bases, and 7 bases stayed unmatched. This CDR3 is 15 amino acids long. CDR1 is SGHTA, CDR2 FQGNSA, per germline.

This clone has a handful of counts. CDR3 sequence reads: CASSPYGTSGRRNEQFF. CDR3 in DNA: TGTGCCAGCAGCCCTTATGGGACTAGCGGGAGAAGGAATGAGCAGTTCTTC. The chain combines TRBV7-2 with TRBJ2-1; 14 bases match TRBD2. V shed 5 bases, J shed 7 bases, and the junction held 10 bases outside the gene matches. Germline V gene data show CDR1 as SGHTA and CDR2 as FQGNSA. The CDR3 length is 17 residues.

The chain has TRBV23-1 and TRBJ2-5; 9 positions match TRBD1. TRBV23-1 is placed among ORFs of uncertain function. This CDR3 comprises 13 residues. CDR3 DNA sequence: TGCGCTCCCACGGGGGCGACAGGGGGGACCCAGTACTTC. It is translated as CAPTGATGGTQYF.

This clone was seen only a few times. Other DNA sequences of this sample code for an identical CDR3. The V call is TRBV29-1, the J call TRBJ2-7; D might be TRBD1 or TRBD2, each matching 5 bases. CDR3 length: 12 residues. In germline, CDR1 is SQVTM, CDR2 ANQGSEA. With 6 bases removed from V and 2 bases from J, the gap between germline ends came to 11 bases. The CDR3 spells CSVRDGTYEQYF. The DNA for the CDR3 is TGCAGCGTCCGGGACGGAACCTACGAGCAGTACTTC.

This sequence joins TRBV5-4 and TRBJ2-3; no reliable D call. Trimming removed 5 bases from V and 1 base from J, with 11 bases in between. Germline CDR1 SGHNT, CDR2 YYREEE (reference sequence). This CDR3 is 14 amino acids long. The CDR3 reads CASSFQTGTDTQYF. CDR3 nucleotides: TGTGCCAGCAGTTTCCAGACCGGCACAGATACGCAGTATTTT.

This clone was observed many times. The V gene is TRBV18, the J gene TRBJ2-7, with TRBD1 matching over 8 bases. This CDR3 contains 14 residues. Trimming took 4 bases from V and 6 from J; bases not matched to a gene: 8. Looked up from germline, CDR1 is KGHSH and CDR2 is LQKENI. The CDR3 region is CASSLGQGSVEQYF. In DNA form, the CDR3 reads TGTGCCAGCTCACTTGGACAGGGAAGCGTCGAGCAGTACTTC.

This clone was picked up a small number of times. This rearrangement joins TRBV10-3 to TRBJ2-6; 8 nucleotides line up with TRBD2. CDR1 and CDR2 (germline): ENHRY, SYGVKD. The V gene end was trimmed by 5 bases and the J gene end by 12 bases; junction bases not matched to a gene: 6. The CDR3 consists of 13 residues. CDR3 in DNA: TGTGCCATCAGTTCCGGGGGGGACCGCGTCCTGACTTTC. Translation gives CAISSGGDRVLTF.